This TCR beta chain comes out of a study of blood T cell repertoires in COVID-19. Across the whole study: Whether acute or convalescent, the COVID-19 samples came from the United States, Italy and Spain. Sample material is recorded as cDNA or gDNA derived from T cells, B-cell-depleted T cells, or PBMCs.

The authors' processing: Scientists estimated how many nucleated cells there were by amplifying reference gene primers. The table came from immunoSEQ multiplex PCR; TCRdb's copy has only in-frame clones and leaves some out. The V and J calls and the clone size are those of that table, but D and trimming were determined from the DNA. The repertoire holds fewer than 350,000 clones, with approximately 83% as singletons. Sequenced material: peripheral blood. The sequence was collected from a woman aged 25 to 39 who had recovered from COVID-19.

The DNA for the CDR3 is TGTGCCAGCAGTGAATGGGGGCAGGGGAATGAAAAACTGTTTTTT. Translated, it gives CASSEWGQGNEKLFF. The rearrangement links TRBV25-1 to TRBJ1-4; TRBD1 might be the D (6 bases). The CDR3 consists of 15 residues. Trimming cost V 1 base and J 5 bases, with 11 bases left between them. Looked up from germline, CDR1 is MGHDK and CDR2 is SYGVNS. Drawing the rest from reference TRBV25-1 and TRBJ1-4, the complete variable domain is EADIYQTPRYLVIGTGKKITLECSQTMGHDKMYWYQQDPGMELHLIHYSYGVNSTEKGDLSSESTVSRIRTEHFPLTLESARPSHTSQYLCASSEWGQGNEKLFFGSGTQLSVL.